The TCR beta chain described here comes from a study of OX40 agonist ivuxolimab in advanced cancers. At the level of the study: From roughly 23 to 90 years was the age range, with a mean of about 56 years, and approximately 80% were male.

Sequenced by immunoSEQ multiplex PCR; TCRdb stores in-frame clones only, minus some. The data hold almost 70,000 clones, with 80% to 95% observed a single time. The CDR3 spans 15 residues. CDR1 LNHDA and CDR2 SQIVND come from the germline V gene (reference sequence). Trimming took 4 bases from V and 3 from J, leaving 12 bases between them. This clone has a single count. The sequence derives from an adult with an advanced solid tumor such as melanoma, head and neck, liver or kidney cancer. The sample was CD4+ or CD8+ T cells sorted from blood, taken in a trial of the OX40 agonist ivuxolimab. V gene TRBV19 combines with J gene TRBJ1-4; possibly TRBD1 for D (6 bases). CDR3 residues: CASSKKTGANEKLFF. CDR3 coding DNA: TGTGCCAGTAGTAAGAAGACAGGTGCTAATGAAAAACTGTTTTTT.